Listed below are T cell receptor beta chains from one sample, sequenced in a study of blood T cell repertoires in COVID-19. The method was immunoSEQ multiplex PCR; TCRdb's version includes in-frame clones alone and lacks a portion of them. The top ten clones hold roughly 3.6% of a sample with about 170,000 clones, about 86% of them seen once. The source material was peripheral blood. These receptor sequences come from a man aged 18-30 years with active or convalescent COVID-19. Each CDR3 is given with its conserved first and last residue. D genes are given only for firm matches.

d_gene,v_gene,j_gene,CDR3aa
.,TRBV5-1,TRBJ1-1,CASSFAEMMGAEAFF
TRBD1,TRBV2,TRBJ1-4,CASSEVTGVIPSKKLFF
.,TRBV13,TRBJ1-2,CASNAAGAYGYTF
.,TRBV2,TRBJ1-1,CASSAGTEAFF
.,TRBV25-1,TRBJ2-7,CASSLGPSYEQYF
.,TRBV6-5,TRBJ2-3,CASTARGADTQYF
TRBD1,TRBV18,TRBJ2-3,CASSSLDRGSTDTQYF
TRBD2,TRBV27,TRBJ2-5,CASSLSFPSGRSETQYF
.,TRBV28,TRBJ1-1,CASSISPSTEAFF
TRBD2,TRBV4-2,TRBJ2-7,CASSSPPGLAGAPAYEQYF
TRBD1,TRBV2,TRBJ1-5,CASSERGLGNQPQHF
.,TRBV11-3,TRBJ2-1,CASSSTVGGEQFF
.,TRBV6-1,TRBJ1-2,CASSDGGRGVYYGYTF
.,TRBV7-2,TRBJ2-1,CASSPRRGNNEQFF
.,TRBV11-2,TRBJ1-4,CASSFGWGLGEKLFF
.,TRBV28,TRBJ1-3,CASSLSAGKYGNTIYF
.,TRBV3-1/TRBV3-2,TRBJ2-5,CASSQGGRQETQYF
TRBD2,TRBV7-2,TRBJ2-3,CASSSMTALAGGPDTQYF
.,TRBV5-1,TRBJ2-5,CASSLAPAGAQETQYF
.,TRBV6-5,TRBJ1-2,CASSYSGQNYGYTF
TRBD2,TRBV5-1,TRBJ2-5,CASAGTSGAQETQYF
TRBD2,TRBV30,TRBJ2-3,CAFKPRDYTDTQYF
TRBD1,TRBV2,TRBJ1-2,CASAGTGGGGIAITF
.,TRBV19,TRBJ1-1,CASSGSLPGTEAFF
.,TRBV3-1/TRBV3-2,TRBJ2-2,CASSPTRGTGELFF
.,TRBV19,TRBJ1-5,CASSLQGWDQPQHF
TRBD1,TRBV3-1/TRBV3-2,TRBJ1-1,CASSQGGTGGTEAFF
TRBD2,TRBV5-1,TRBJ2-7,CASSSGTSGVIYEQYF
TRBD1,TRBV27,TRBJ1-6,CASSLMPTGPNSPLHF
TRBD2,TRBV12-5,TRBJ2-2,CASGPRSGGTGELFF
.,TRBV6-2/TRBV6-3,TRBJ2-7,CASSPQTYEQYF
.,TRBV19,TRBJ2-2,CASSIVGGATGELFF
.,TRBV5-1,TRBJ2-2,CASSFRDGVTGELFF
TRBD2,TRBV3-1/TRBV3-2,TRBJ2-1,CATSGLAGPGGNEQFF
TRBD1,TRBV28,TRBJ1-1,CAISPGQILGAFF
TRBD1,TRBV5-1,TRBJ1-5,CASSDRGPYSNQPQHF
.,TRBV7-3,TRBJ1-1,CASSLTGGMNTEAFF
TRBD1,TRBV7-2,TRBJ1-2,CASSLGGTGDYGYTF
TRBD2,TRBV5-6,TRBJ2-7,CASSSRMGLAGENYEQYF
TRBD2,TRBV5-6,TRBJ2-5,CASSTASGFQETQYF
.,TRBV7-2,TRBJ1-3,CASSNNRGNTIYF